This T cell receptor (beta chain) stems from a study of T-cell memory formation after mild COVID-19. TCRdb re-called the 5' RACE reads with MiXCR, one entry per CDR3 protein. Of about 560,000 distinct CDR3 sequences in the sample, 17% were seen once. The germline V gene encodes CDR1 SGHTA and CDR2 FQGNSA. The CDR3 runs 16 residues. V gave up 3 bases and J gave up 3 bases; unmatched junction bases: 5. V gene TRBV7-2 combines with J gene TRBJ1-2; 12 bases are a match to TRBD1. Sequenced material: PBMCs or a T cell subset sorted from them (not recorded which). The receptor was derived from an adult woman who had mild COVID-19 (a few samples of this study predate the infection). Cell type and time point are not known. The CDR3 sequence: CASSLQGQGADYGYTF. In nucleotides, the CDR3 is TGTGCCAGCAGCTTGCAGGGACAGGGGGCGGACTATGGCTACACCTTC.